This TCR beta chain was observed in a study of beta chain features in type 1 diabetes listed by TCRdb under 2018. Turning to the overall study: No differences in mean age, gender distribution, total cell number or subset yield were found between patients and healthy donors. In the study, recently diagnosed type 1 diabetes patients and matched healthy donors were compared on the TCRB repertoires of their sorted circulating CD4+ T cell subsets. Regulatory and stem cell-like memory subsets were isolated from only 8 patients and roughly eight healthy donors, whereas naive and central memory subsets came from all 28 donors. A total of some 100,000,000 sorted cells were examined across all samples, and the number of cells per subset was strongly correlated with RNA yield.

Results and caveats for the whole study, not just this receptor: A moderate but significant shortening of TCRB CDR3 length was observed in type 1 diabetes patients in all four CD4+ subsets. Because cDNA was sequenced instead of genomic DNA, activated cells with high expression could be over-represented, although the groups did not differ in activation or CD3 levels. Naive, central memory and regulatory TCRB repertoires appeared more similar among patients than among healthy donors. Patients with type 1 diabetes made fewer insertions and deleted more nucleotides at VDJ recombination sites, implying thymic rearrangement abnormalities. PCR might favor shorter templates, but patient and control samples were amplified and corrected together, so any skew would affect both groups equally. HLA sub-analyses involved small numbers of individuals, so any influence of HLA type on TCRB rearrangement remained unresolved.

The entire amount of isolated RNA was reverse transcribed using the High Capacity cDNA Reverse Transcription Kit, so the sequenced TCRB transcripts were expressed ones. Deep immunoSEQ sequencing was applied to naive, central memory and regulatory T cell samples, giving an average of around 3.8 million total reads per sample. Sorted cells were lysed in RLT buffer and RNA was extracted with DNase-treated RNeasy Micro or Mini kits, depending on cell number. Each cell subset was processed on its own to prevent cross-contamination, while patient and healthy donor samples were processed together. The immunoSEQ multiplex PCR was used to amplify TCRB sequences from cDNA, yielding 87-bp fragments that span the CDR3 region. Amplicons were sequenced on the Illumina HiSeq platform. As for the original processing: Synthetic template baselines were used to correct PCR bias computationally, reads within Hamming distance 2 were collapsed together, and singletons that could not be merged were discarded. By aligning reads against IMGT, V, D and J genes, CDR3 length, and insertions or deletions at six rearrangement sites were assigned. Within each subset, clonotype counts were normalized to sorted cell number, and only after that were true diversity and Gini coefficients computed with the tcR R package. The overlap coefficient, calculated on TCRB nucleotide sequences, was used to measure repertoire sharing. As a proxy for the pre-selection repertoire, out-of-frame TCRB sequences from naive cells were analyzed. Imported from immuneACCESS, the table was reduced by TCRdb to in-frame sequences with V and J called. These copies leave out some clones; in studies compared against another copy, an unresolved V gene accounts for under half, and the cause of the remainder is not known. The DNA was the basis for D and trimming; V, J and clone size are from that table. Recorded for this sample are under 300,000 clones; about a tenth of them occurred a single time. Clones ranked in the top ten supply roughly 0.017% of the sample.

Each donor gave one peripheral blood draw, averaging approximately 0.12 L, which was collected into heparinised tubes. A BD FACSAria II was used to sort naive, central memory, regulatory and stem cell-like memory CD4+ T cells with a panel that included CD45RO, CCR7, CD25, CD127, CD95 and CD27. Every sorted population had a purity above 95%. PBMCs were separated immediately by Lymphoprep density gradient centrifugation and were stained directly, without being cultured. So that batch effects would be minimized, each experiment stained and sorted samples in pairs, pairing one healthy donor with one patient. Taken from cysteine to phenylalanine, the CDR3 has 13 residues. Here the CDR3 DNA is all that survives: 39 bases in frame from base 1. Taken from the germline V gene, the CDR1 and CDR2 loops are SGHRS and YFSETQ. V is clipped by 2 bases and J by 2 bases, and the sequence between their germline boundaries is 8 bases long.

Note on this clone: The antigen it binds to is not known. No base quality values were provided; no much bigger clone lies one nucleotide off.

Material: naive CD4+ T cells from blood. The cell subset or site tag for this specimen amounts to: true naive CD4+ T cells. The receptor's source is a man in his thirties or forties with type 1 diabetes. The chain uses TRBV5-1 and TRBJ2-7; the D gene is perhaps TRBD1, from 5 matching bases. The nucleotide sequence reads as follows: TGCGCCAGCAGCTTAGACAGCCCCTACGAGCAGTACTTC. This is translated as CASSLDSPYEQYF.